This TCR beta chain comes out of a study of CD8+CD57+ T cells in acquired aplastic anemia. Overall study: On average, sorted CD4+ and CD8+ cells gave 3.2 ug of DNA. On average, healthy donors gave approximately 10 million reads for CD4+ cells.

For CDR3 and TCR beta VDJ profiling, genomic DNA was the template used. TCRdb analysed the reads with MiXCR anew, one entry per CDR3 protein. The table records 150,000 to 200,000 distinct CDR3 sequences, 63% of them present only once. Per the germline V gene, CDR1 is MNHEY and CDR2 is SVGAGI. V was shortened by 0 bases and J by 3 bases, with 8 bases between the two germline ends. This CDR3 is built from 15 residues. This clonotype was found many times. This clonotype was obtained from a human donor in good health. This chain uses TRBV6-5 with TRBJ1-4, with D hard to call. Specimen: sorted CD4+, CD8+, or CD8+CD57+ T cells (not recorded which) from PBMCs. The CDR3 DNA reads TGTGCCAGCAGTTACTCAGGAGGGTCTAATGAAAAACTGTTTTTT. This sequence encodes CASSYSGGSNEKLFF.